The subject of this entry is one T cell receptor beta chain. The antigen is undetermined. The sample is drawn from a study of vaccination and CD4 T cells after COVID-19. Looking at the study overall: Sampling post-COVID took place a median around 100 days after diagnosis (range 35 to 161). Investigators took post-vaccine samples a median roughly 72 days after dose two, within a range of 14 to 241.

Trimming removed 11 bases from V and 0 bases from J, with 15 bases in between. This CDR3 has 14 residues. Per the germline V gene, CDR1 is SNHLY and CDR2 is FYNNEI. Treatment noted: approximately nine-day PBMC culture with coronavirus spike peptide pools or control peptides (ViraFEST assay). Scientists ran DNA taken from cultured CD4+ T cells through the Oncomine TCR Beta short-read assay for sequencing. TCRdb re-analysed the PCR reads in MiXCR, keeping a single row per CDR3 protein. The table lists about 15,000 distinct CDR3 sequences, less than 50% of them singletons. V and J are TRBV2 and TRBJ2-3; D unresolved. The receptor's source is a human donor with COVID-19. The sample comprised cultured CD4+ T cells from blood. In nucleotides, the CDR3 is TGTGCCCCAACTCGCGATTTTAGCACAGATACGCAGTATTTT. As protein: CAPTRDFSTDTQYF.